This entry lists 18 T cell receptor beta chains sequenced from one sample in a study of early stage breast cancer tumors. Libraries were prepared by immunoSEQ multiplex PCR; TCRdb keeps only in-frame clonotypes and omits some of them. The table lists about 48,000 clones, about 80% of them singletons, with about 1.5% in the top ten. The sequencing input was blood. All receptors derive from a person between 50 and 60 years old with breast cancer.

CDR3 amino acids: CASSLPWREGTEETQYF. The CDR3 DNA follows: TGTGCCAGCAGCTTACCTTGGCGGGAGGGTACCGAAGAGACCCAGTACTTC. The chain is built from TRBV7-9 and TRBJ2-5; 9 bases are a match to TRBD2. Germline lookup yields CDR1 SEHNR and CDR2 FQNEAQ (reference sequence). CDR3 size: 17 residues. The V segment lost 2 bases and the J segment 3 bases; nucleotides outside the gene matches: 10.

This clone occurred once. The V call is TRBV19, the J call TRBJ1-2, with D possibly matching TRBD1 (5 bases). The CDR3 is 14 amino acids. V gave up 5 bases and J gave up 7 bases, with 17 bases separating them. Germline CDR1 reads LNHDA; CDR2 reads SQIVND (reference sequence). The CDR3 DNA reads TGTGCCAGTAGTGTTGGGACTTCGTCGAGTGGCTACACCTTC. Protein: CASSVGTSSSGYTF.

The chain employs TRBV30 and TRBJ1-1; D might be TRBD1 (5 bases). CDR1 and CDR2 (germline): GTSNPN, SVGIG (reference sequence). CDR3 size: 14 residues. Trimming took off 0 bases at V and 10 bases at J, with 18 bases between the two ends. This CDR3 reads CAWSVGGGPLGAFF. The CDR3 coding sequence is TGTGCCTGGAGTGTCGGCGGGGGACCCCTGGGAGCTTTCTTT.

V gene TRBV7-8 combines with J gene TRBJ2-2; D not resolved. Germline values: CDR1 SGHVS, CDR2 FQNEAQ. The V end lost 3 bases, the J end lost 3 bases, and 5 bases lay between the germline ends. The CDR3 sequence is 13 residues long. CDR3 residues: CASSFEDTGELFF. CDR3 sequence (DNA): TGTGCCAGCAGCTTCGAGGACACCGGGGAGCTGTTTTTT.

The rearrangement links TRBV29-1 to TRBJ1-1; D gene uncertain. The V end was cut by 8 bases, the J end by 2 bases, with 15 bases between. The CDR3 extends over 13 amino acids. Per germline, CDR1 SQVTM and CDR2 ANQGSEA. This chain's CDR3 is CSIRWEYNTEAFF. The CDR3 DNA follows: TGCAGCATCCGTTGGGAATATAACACTGAAGCTTTCTTT.

About this clone itself: Mismatch with germline at one junction end may stem from a read error. V is TRBV7-7 and J is TRBJ2-1, with TRBD2 matching over 14 bases. The CDR3 sequence is 15 residues long. Looked up from germline, CDR1 is SSHAT and CDR2 is FNYEAQ (reference sequence). CDR3 sequence reads: CASSPGLAGGDEQFF. As DNA, the CDR3 is TGTGCTAGCAGCCCCGGACTAGCGGGAGGCGATGAGCAGTTCTTC.

The CDR3 DNA is TGTGCCAGCAGCTCCCTGGGAGGAGATACGCAGTATTTT. Protein product: CASSSLGGDTQYF. The chain carries TRBV5-8 and TRBJ2-3, with D possibly being TRBD2 (6 bases). With 3 bases removed from V and 5 bases from J, the gap between germline ends came to 10 bases. CDR1 is SGHTS and CDR2 is YDEGEE in the germline V gene. This CDR3 has 13 amino acids.

This clone is a singleton in its sample. The rearrangement uses TRBV7-2 and TRBJ2-7; 8 nucleotides line up with TRBD1. J was trimmed by 2 bases and V by 5 bases; bases with no gene match: 5. This CDR3 is built from 14 residues. Per germline, CDR1 SGHTA and CDR2 FQGNSA. The CDR3 region is CASSPRTGTYEQYF. CDR3 in DNA: TGTGCCAGCAGCCCCCGGACAGGGACCTACGAGCAGTACTTC. Using reference TRBV7-2 and TRBJ2-7 for the parts outside the CDR3, the full variable domain is GAGVSQSPSNKVTEKGKDVELRCDPISGHTALYWYRQSLGQGLEFLIYFQGNSAPDKSGLPSDRFSAERTGGSVSTLTIQRTQQEDSAVYLCASSPRTGTYEQYFGPGTRLTVT.

This clone was counted between two and nine times. The chain has TRBV10-1 and TRBJ2-7, with 10 bases matching TRBD2. Trimming cost V 7 bases and J 2 bases; bases outside gene matches: 8. Germline values: CDR1 WNHNN, CDR2 SYGVQD (reference sequence). The CDR3 has 15 amino acids. As DNA, the CDR3 is TGCGCCAGCAAAATACTAGCGGGGTCGACCTACGAGCAGTACTTC. This codes for CASKILAGSTYEQYF.

The chain has TRBV2 and TRBJ2-1, with D perhaps given as TRBD1 or TRBD2 (5 bases each). Trimming pared 6 bases from V and 0 bases from J, leaving 9 bases between. Germline lookup yields CDR1 SNHLY and CDR2 FYNNEI. This CDR3 is 14 amino acids long. Here the CDR3 reads CASSGTPSYNEQFF. For the CDR3, the DNA is TGTGCCAGCAGCGGGACGCCCTCCTACAATGAGCAGTTCTTC.

This chain links TRBV5-8 with TRBJ2-7, with D possibly matching TRBD1 (5 bases). CDR3 size: 13 residues. Germline CDR1 is SGHTS and CDR2 is YDEGEE. Trimming cost V 0 bases and J 6 bases, with 10 bases left between them. DNA for the CDR3: TGTGCCAGCAGCTTGGACAGAAGGGGCGAGCAGTACTTC. Its protein product is CASSLDRRGEQYF.

This clone has only a few counts. V gene TRBV19 combines with J gene TRBJ2-7; D possibly corresponds to TRBD2 (6 bases). Germline CDR1 and CDR2: LNHDA and SQIVND (reference sequence). The CDR3 covers 15 residues. V lost 7 bases and J lost 0, with 16 bases in between. Here the CDR3 DNA reads TGTGCCAGTATCCAGGGAAAGGACTACTCCTACGAGCAGTACTTC. This encodes CASIQGKDYSYEQYF.

This chain links TRBV21-1 with TRBJ1-6. TRBV21-1 is assigned pseudogene status. The CDR3 is 10 residues long. DNA for the CDR3: TGTGCCAGCAGCTCGACCCCTCCCCGCTTT. Amino acids: CASSSTPPRF.

The rearrangement joins TRBV5-1 to TRBJ2-7; TRBD1 aligns across 8 bases. The length of the CDR3 is 14 residues. The germline gives CDR1 SGHRS, CDR2 YFSETQ. V lost 5 bases to trimming and J lost 4 bases; unmatched junction nucleotides: 8. The CDR3 DNA reads as TGCGCCAGCAGACTTACAGGGGGAACATACGAGCAGTACTTC. Translated, it gives CASRLTGGTYEQYF.

The V call is TRBV10-3, the J call TRBJ1-2; TRBD1 matches at 8 bases. This CDR3 spans 17 amino acids. V dropped 3 bases and J dropped 2; count of bases not matched to a gene: 11. Germline V gene lookup returns CDR1 ENHRY and CDR2 SYGVKD. The CDR3 DNA sequence: TGTGCCATCAGTGACCTTTTCGGACAGGGAGGGAACTATGGCTACACCTTC. Encoded protein: CAISDLFGQGGNYGYTF.

The chain recombines TRBV25-1 with TRBJ2-1; TRBD2 agrees at 8 bases. The trim removed 1 base at V and 0 bases at J, leaving 2 bases unmatched. The germline gives CDR1 MGHDK, CDR2 SYGVNS. The CDR3 has 16 residues. DNA for the CDR3: TGTGCCAGCAGTGAATCTAGCGGGCACTCCTACAATGAGCAGTTCTTC. Its protein is CASSESSGHSYNEQFF.

The chain has TRBV19 and TRBJ2-5, with 8 positions matching TRBD1. Trimming removed 4 bases from V and 2 bases from J; junction bases left unmatched: 3. The V gene's germline CDR1 is LNHDA and CDR2 SQIVND (reference sequence). The CDR3 covers 14 residues. The CDR3 region has the DNA TGTGCCAGTAGTAGGGGGGACAGGCAAGAGACCCAGTACTTC. It yields the protein CASSRGDRQETQYF.

The chain links TRBV7-2 to TRBJ2-7; 7 bases agree with TRBD2. V lost 5 bases, J lost 5 bases, and 12 bases stayed unmatched. In germline, CDR1 is SGHTA, CDR2 FQGNSA. The CDR3 sequence is 15 residues long. CDR3 in amino acids: CASSPSWGEGNEQYF. CDR3 nucleotide sequence: TGTGCCAGCAGCCCGTCCTGGGGGGAGGGCAACGAGCAGTACTTC.